A selection of T cell receptor beta chains follows, all from one sample in a study of CD8 T cells in ankylosing spondylitis. TCRdb reprocessed the 5' RACE reads with MiXCR, giving one entry per CDR3 protein. Of 7,500 or so distinct CDR3 sequences in the sample, 8.2% were seen once. The specimen was blood, either unsorted or a sorted T cell fraction (not recorded which). These TCRs come from a male donor with ankylosing spondylitis or in good health (not recorded which). Both conserved end residues are part of each CDR3. A D gene is named only where the DNA matches it firmly. Not every row has a clone size; where given, it reads once, few, many or a size class.

clone_size d_call j_call v_call cdr3_nt cdr3_aa
NA TRBD2 TRBJ2-2 TRBV9 TGTGCCAGCAGCGATAGCGGGGGAAACACCGGGGAGCTGTTTTTT CASSDSGGNTGELFF
medium-sized NA TRBJ1-2 TRBV9 TGTGCCAGCAGCGTGTTTGTGGACTATGGCTACACCTTC CASSVFVDYGYTF
many TRBD2 TRBJ2-3 TRBV9 TGTGCCAGCAGCGTCGGGACTACAAGCACAGATACGCAGTATTTT CASSVGTTSTDTQYF
many NA TRBJ2-1 TRBV9 TGTGCCAGCAGTTCCTGGACGAATGAGCAGTTCTTC CASSSWTNEQFF
many NA TRBJ2-3 TRBV9 TGTGCCAGCAGCCCCTCAGGAAGACGGGGGTCTAATATAGACACAGATACGCAGTATTTT CASSPSGRRGSNIDTDTQYF
many TRBD1 TRBJ2-1 TRBV9 TGTGCCAGCAGCCCACCGACAGGGGAGGTCGGATACAATGAGCAGTTCTTC CASSPPTGEVGYNEQFF
medium-sized TRBD1 TRBJ2-2 TRBV9 TGTGCCAGCAGCGTGGATACAGGGGTAACCGGGGAGCTGTTTTTT CASSVDTGVTGELFF
many NA TRBJ1-3 TRBV9 TGTGCCAGCAGCCTCTCCTCTGGAAACACCATATATTTT CASSLSSGNTIYF
many NA TRBJ2-6 TRBV9 TGTGCCAGCAGCGTAGCTAGTCTTCCCGGCTCTGGGGCCAACGTCCTGACTTTC CASSVASLPGSGANVLTF
once TRBD1 TRBJ2-1 TRBV9 TGTGCCAGCAGCGTAGCTGGGACAGGGAAATACAATGAGCAGTTCTTC CASSVAGTGKYNEQFF
few NA TRBJ2-2 TRBV9 TGTGCCAGCAGCGGGGGCAGGCCCGGGGAGCTGTTTTTT CASSGGRPGELFF
large NA TRBJ1-4 TRBV9 TGTGCCAGCAGTCTAGGGTCAGCCCCGGGGGAAAAACTGTTTTTT CASSLGSAPGEKLFF
few NA TRBJ2-3 TRBV9 TGTGCCAGCAGCAAGGACGTCCAAGATACGCAGTATTTT CASSKDVQDTQYF
many TRBD1 TRBJ2-2 TRBV9 TGTGCCAGCAGCGTGGGGCAGGGGGCGTCCGGGGAGCTGTTTTTT CASSVGQGASGELFF
few TRBD2 TRBJ2-3 TRBV9 TGTGCCAGCACGGTCGGGGGGGTGGTCACAGATACGCAGTATTTT CASTVGGVVTDTQYF
many NA TRBJ2-2 TRBV9 TGTGCCAGCAGCGGGCCGGGGGAGCTGTTTTTT CASSGPGELFF
medium-sized NA TRBJ2-1 TRBV9 TGTGCCAGCGGTCTGGACTCCTACAATGAGCAGTTCTTC CASGLDSYNEQFF
many NA TRBJ2-1 TRBV9 TGTGCCAGCAGCGTTAGCAACAATGAGCAGTTCTTC CASSVSNNEQFF
few NA TRBJ2-2 TRBV9 TGTGCCAGCAGCGTAGGCGAAGGGGGGTTCACCGGGGAGCTGTTTTTT CASSVGEGGFTGELFF
NA TRBD2 TRBJ2-3 TRBV9 TGTGCCAGCAGCAAGGGACTAGCGGGGAGGTCAGATACGCAGTATTTT CASSKGLAGRSDTQYF
many TRBD1 TRBJ2-2 TRBV9 TGTGCCAGCAGCGGCCAAGGGACAGGGGTGGCCGGGGAGCTGTTTTTT CASSGQGTGVAGELFF
NA NA TRBJ1-1 TRBV9 TGTGCCAGCAGCGTAACCAAGAACACTGAAGCTTTCTTT CASSVTKNTEAFF
NA NA TRBJ2-3 TRBV9 TGTGCCAGCAGCGCGGGCGGGACCACAGATACGCAGTATTTT CASSAGGTTDTQYF
medium-sized TRBD2 TRBJ2-1 TRBV9 TGTGCCAGCAGCGGGACTAGCGGGGGGGCTAATGAGCAGTTCTTC CASSGTSGGANEQFF
medium-sized NA TRBJ2-2 TRBV9 TGTGCCAGCAGCGTAGAATTCGCGACCGGGGAGCTGTTTTTT CASSVEFATGELFF
few NA TRBJ2-2 TRBV9 TGTGCCAGCAGCGTAGGACAGTCGGGCGTCACCGGGGAGCTGTTTTTT CASSVGQSGVTGELFF
NA TRBD1 TRBJ2-3 TRBV9 TGTGCCAGCAGCGTAGGGGACAGGGCTTCCACAGATACGCAGTATTTT CASSVGDRASTDTQYF
few TRBD1 TRBJ2-2 TRBV9 TGTGCCAGCAGCACCGCCGGGACAGCCTTCCGGGAGCTGTTTTTT CASSTAGTAFRELFF
many NA TRBJ2-2 TRBV9 TGTGCCAGCAGCTCCGCGGGGGCGTGGAACACCGGGGAGCTGTTTTTT CASSSAGAWNTGELFF
many TRBD2 TRBJ2-1 TRBV9 TGTGCCAGCAGCGTAGGAGGTGGGGGGAGGGAGCGGTTCTTC CASSVGGGGRERFF
NA NA TRBJ2-5 TRBV9 TGTGCCAGCAGCGACGAGCTAGCCGAGACCCAGTACTTC CASSDELAETQYF
many NA TRBJ2-3 TRBV9 TGTGCCAGCAGCGTAGGGGGGAGCCCCACAGATACGCAGTATTTT CASSVGGSPTDTQYF
many TRBD2 TRBJ2-1 TRBV9 TGTGCCAGCAGCGTATTCGGGGGTGGGGGGGACCACAATGAGCAGTTCTTC CASSVFGGGGDHNEQFF
many NA TRBJ2-1 TRBV9 TGTGCCAGCAGCGGGGGGGCTATCCATGAGCAGTTCTTC CASSGGAIHEQFF
NA TRBD1 TRBJ2-5 TRBV9 TGTGCCAGCAGCACCGGACAGGGGGTACAAGAGACCCAGTACTTC CASSTGQGVQETQYF
NA NA TRBJ2-1 TRBV9 TGTGCCAGCAGCGTAGAAGGGGGGGGGTCCTACAATGAGCAGTTCTTC CASSVEGGGSYNEQFF
many TRBD2 TRBJ2-1 TRBV9 TGTGCCAGCAGCGCGGGGACTAGCGGGGATGAGCAGTTCTTC CASSAGTSGDEQFF
few NA TRBJ2-5 TRBV9 TGTGCCAGCAGCGACACTCAAGAGACCCAGTACTTC CASSDTQETQYF
many NA TRBJ2-3 TRBV9 TGTGCCAGCAGCCCTGAGGGGGGGGGCCGAGATACGCAGTATTTT CASSPEGGGRDTQYF
many TRBD2 TRBJ2-2 TRBV9 TGTGCCAGCAGCCCGGGGGGGACCGGGGAGCTGTTTTTT CASSPGGTGELFF
many TRBD1 TRBJ2-1 TRBV9 TGTGCCAGCAGCGTAGTCGGGACAGGCTTCGTTCCTTACAATGAGCAGTTCTTC CASSVVGTGFVPYNEQFF
few TRBD1 TRBJ2-3 TRBV9 TGTGCCAGCAGCGCAAGGACAGGGGCCGGCACAGATACGCAGTATTTT CASSARTGAGTDTQYF
many TRBD2 TRBJ2-3 TRBV9 TGTGCCAGCAGCGCGGGCGCGGGGGGGCATGGGGATACGCAGTATTTT CASSAGAGGHGDTQYF
NA NA TRBJ1-1 TRBV9 TGTGCCAGCACGAGTGGGGACGGCACTGAAGCTTTCTTT CASTSGDGTEAFF
many NA TRBJ2-2 TRBV9 TGTGCCAGCAGCGTAGGAAGTCTAGGGACGAACACCGGGGAGCTGTTTTTT CASSVGSLGTNTGELFF
medium-sized TRBD1 TRBJ1-2 TRBV9 TGTGCCAGCAGCCCCGGGACAGACTATGGCTACACCTTC CASSPGTDYGYTF
medium-sized NA TRBJ2-1 TRBV9 TGTGCCAGCAGCCAGGGGGGGGGAGGATACAATGAGCAGTTCTTC CASSQGGGGYNEQFF
NA TRBD2 TRBJ2-2 TRBV9 TGTGCCAGCAGCGGACTAGCGGGAGATCCCAACACCGGGGAGCTGTTTTTT CASSGLAGDPNTGELFF
many TRBD1 TRBJ1-2 TRBV9 TGTGCCAGCAGCGGAGGACAGGGGCTTTCCTATGGCTACACCTTC CASSGGQGLSYGYTF
medium-sized NA TRBJ1-6 TRBV9 TGTGCCAGCAGCAAGTCCGGGGCTCCCCAAGTTAATTCACCCCTCCACTTT CASSKSGAPQVNSPLHF
many TRBD2 TRBJ2-1 TRBV9 TGTGCCAGCAGCGGCCTAAGAGCGGGAGGGCACTCCTACAATGAGCAGTTCTTC CASSGLRAGGHSYNEQFF